Below, 4 T cell receptor beta chains from the same sample are listed, as sequenced in a study of blood T cell repertoires in COVID-19. Libraries were prepared by immunoSEQ multiplex PCR; TCRdb keeps only in-frame clonotypes and omits some of them. Among about 410,000 clones listed, roughly 89% were seen once. Sequenced input: peripheral blood. These receptors came from a woman aged 25 to 39 with active or convalescent COVID-19.

The genes are TRBV10-1 and TRBJ1-2; D unresolved. Trimming stripped 2 bases from V and 0 bases from J, with 4 bases between. CDR1 is WNHNN and CDR2 is SYGVQD in the germline V gene (reference sequence). The CDR3 has 13 amino acids. The CDR3 DNA reads as TGCGCCAGCAGTGAGGCAGCTAACTATGGCTACACCTTC. It translates to CASSEAANYGYTF.

Worth noting for this clone: This CDR3 is also generated by other DNA sequences in the sample. CDR3 region: CASSESAGGQETQYF. For the CDR3, the DNA is TGTGCCAGCAGTGAATCCGCGGGAGGGCAAGAGACCCAGTACTTC. J is TRBJ2-5 and V is TRBV6-1; TRBD2 aligns across 9 bases. After removal of 2 bases from V and 2 bases from J, the junction contained 3 bases not matched to a gene. The CDR3 extends over 15 amino acids. Per germline, CDR1 MNHNS and CDR2 SASEGT.

This clone appeared once. This chain joins TRBV27 and TRBJ1-3; 7 positions match TRBD1. The CDR3 totals 17 residues. V dropped 2 bases and J dropped 0; count of bases not matched to a gene: 7. Germline CDR1 reads MNHEY; CDR2 reads SMNVEV (reference sequence). In nucleotides, the CDR3 is TGTGCCAGCAGTTTACAAGGCGGGACAGCCTCTGGAAACACCATATATTTT. This codes for CASSLQGGTASGNTIYF.

J is TRBJ2-1 and V is TRBV19; TRBD2 aligns across 10 bases. The germline CDR1 and CDR2 sequences are LNHDA and SQIVND (reference sequence). The CDR3 has 15 amino acids. V shed 5 bases and J 2 bases; nucleotides not matched to a gene: 3. The CDR3 nucleotides read TGTGCCAGTAGTGTACTAGCGGGGACCTACAATGAGCAGTTCTTC. Translating it yields CASSVLAGTYNEQFF. Complete variable domain (other parts from reference TRBV19 and TRBJ2-1): DGGITQSPKYLFRKEGQNVTLSCEQNLNHDAMYWYRQDPGQGLRLIYYSQIVNDFQKGDIAEGYSVSREKKESFPLTVTSAQKNPTAFYLCASSVLAGTYNEQFFGPGTRLTVL.